This T cell receptor (delta chain) was recorded in a study of gammadelta T cells in human blood. Study findings and constraints: Microbial exposure appeared to drive polyclonal γδ T cell expansion after birth.

Judged by abundance, this clone is medium-sized (0.01 to 0.1%). Its cognate antigen is unknown. With CATT, TCRdb re-called clones from the RT-PCR reads. The data hold 700 or so delta-chain clones, with 22% observed a single time. V shed 1 base and J 1 base; nucleotides not matched to a gene: 20. The CDR3 runs to 23 residues. Germline V gene lookup returns CDR1 GEAIGNYY and CDR2 EKD. The J gene is TRDJ3, the V gene TRDV2, with TRDD3 matching 8 bases. The receptor comes from a human fetus. Sequenced sample: Vgamma9Vdelta2 gamma-delta T cells from fetal blood. CDR3 coding DNA: TGTGCCTGTGACACTCCTCCCTCAACTGGGGGGTTATGGCGTTCCTGGGACACCCGACAGATGTTTTTC. This gives the protein CACDTPPSTGGLWRSWDTRQMFF.